The subject of this entry is one T cell receptor beta chain. Its antigen is not identified. Trimming cost V 5 bases and J 4 bases, with 15 bases left between them. The V gene's germline CDR1 is SGHTS and CDR2 YDEGEE. This CDR3 has 14 amino acids. These data belong to a study of T cell responses to AZD1222 COVID-19 vaccine. Study findings and constraints: Females made up more of the donors, who were largely white British, and clonal diversity may have come out too low. Only a handful of AZD1222 recipients were seropositive at baseline.

Some clones are missing from TCRdb's copy, which holds only in-frame ones; the method was immunoSEQ multiplex PCR. The data hold about 110,000 clones, with roughly 86% observed a single time. The gene calls are TRBV5-8 and TRBJ2-5; either TRBD1 or TRBD2 may supply D (5 bases each). This TCR derives from an adult who received the AZD1222 COVID-19 vaccine. The sequences come from peripheral blood, collected 28 days after the second AZD1222 dose. In DNA, the CDR3 is TGTGCCAGCAGGCTGGGGGTCCCTCGAGAGACCCAGTACTTC. It is translated as CASRLGVPRETQYF.